The T cell receptor beta chain under discussion was sequenced for a study of blood T cell repertoires in COVID-19. Study-level background: The origin of the acute and convalescent COVID-19 samples was the United States, Italy and Spain.

CDR1 and CDR2 from the germline V gene are SGHAT and FQNNGV. Germline trimming cut 0 bases from V and 6 bases from J; bases unmatched to any gene: 6. CDR3 length: 16 amino acids. Per the original data handling: Reference gene primer amplification in the assay estimated nucleated cell counts. Produced via immunoSEQ multiplex PCR; TCRdb's table is partial and in-frame only. Clonal size and the V and J genes are those of that table, whereas D and trimming came from the DNA. The sample has around 290,000 clones, over 75% seen once. The age range of participants was about 18 to 89 years, with residence in approximately 25 US areas.

Sequencing was carried out using PBMCs or T cells enriched from blood (not recorded which). The clonotype comes from a woman under 40 who had recovered from COVID-19. The chain is built from TRBV11-2 and TRBJ2-1; 9 positions agree with TRBD1. The CDR3 here is CASSLDGTGFLNEQFF. CDR3 DNA sequence: TGTGCCAGCAGCTTAGACGGGACAGGGTTTCTCAATGAGCAGTTCTTC.